What follows are 24 T cell receptor beta chains derived from one specimen sequenced in a study of OX40 agonist ivuxolimab in advanced cancers. Sequenced by immunoSEQ multiplex PCR; TCRdb stores in-frame clones only, minus some. The repertoire includes approximately 70,000 clones, 85% to 95% of them detected once, and more than 0.85% sits in the top ten. The sample consisted of CD4+ or CD8+ T cells sorted from blood, taken in a trial of the OX40 agonist ivuxolimab. The receptors were gathered from an adult with an advanced solid tumor such as melanoma, head and neck, liver or kidney cancer.

The chain uses TRBV6-1 and TRBJ2-7, with TRBD2 identical over 11 bases. V lost 6 bases, J lost 0 bases, and 7 bases stayed unmatched. This CDR3 comprises 16 residues. Germline V CDR1 and CDR2: MNHNS, SASEGT. This CDR3 reads CASRELAGVSSYEQYF. In nucleotides, the CDR3 is TGTGCCAGCAGGGAACTAGCGGGAGTCAGCTCCTACGAGCAGTACTTC.

The J gene is TRBJ1-3, the V gene TRBV5-4; 10 bases line up with TRBD1. CDR3 length: 16 amino acids. The germline gives CDR1 SGHNT, CDR2 YYREEE (reference sequence). J was trimmed by 3 bases and V by 4 bases; bases with no gene match: 7. The CDR3 reads CASSTRQGALGNTIYF. CDR3 DNA: TGTGCCAGCAGCACCAGACAGGGGGCGCTTGGAAACACCATATATTTT.

The chain is built from TRBV2 and TRBJ1-4, with TRBD1 as a possible D gene (5 bases). V shed 0 bases and J shed 11 bases, with 13 bases lying between them. Germline loops: CDR1 SNHLY, CDR2 FYNNEI. The CDR3 is 14 residues long. CDR3 nucleotide sequence: TGTGCCAGCAGTGAAGCCGGGGGGGTGAGGAAACTGTTTTTT. Its translation is CASSEAGGVRKLFF.

The genes are TRBV25-1 and TRBJ1-2, with TRBD1 identical over 9 bases. After removal of 8 bases from V and 8 bases from J, the junction contained 9 bases not matched to a gene. The CDR3 contains 13 residues. Germline values: CDR1 MGHDK, CDR2 SYGVNS. Here the CDR3 DNA reads TGTGCCAGCTTGACAGGGGGGAACGGCGGCTACACCTTC. This translates into CASLTGGNGGYTF.

The chain recombines TRBV9 with TRBJ2-1; 8 bases fit TRBD2. Germline V gene data show CDR1 as SGDLS and CDR2 as YYNGEE. V shed 5 bases and J 6 bases; nucleotides not matched to a gene: 4. This CDR3 contains 13 residues. DNA of the CDR3: TGTGCCAGCAGTGAAGCGGGAGTCAATGAGCAGTTCTTC. Translating it yields CASSEAGVNEQFF.

The V call is TRBV6-5, the J call TRBJ2-1; 8 nucleotides agree with TRBD1. The length of the CDR3 is 14 residues. The junction had 10 bases not matched to a gene; V was cut back by 5 bases and J by 10 bases. Germline lookup yields CDR1 MNHEY and CDR2 SVGAGI. CDR3 protein: CASSPLTGVGEQFF. The CDR3 DNA reads as TGTGCCAGCAGTCCGCTGACAGGGGTGGGGGAGCAGTTCTTC.

The chain uses TRBV11-3 and TRBJ2-1, with D possibly matching TRBD2 (6 bases). CDR3 length equals 16 residues. Germline V gene sequence: CDR1 SGHNT, CDR2 YENEEA. Trimming stripped 5 bases from V and 0 bases from J, with 14 bases between. CDR3 coding DNA: TGTGCCAGCAGCCGGGGCGGGGATAGCTCCTACAATGAGCAGTTCTTC. It yields the protein CASSRGGDSSYNEQFF. Filled out from reference TRBV11-3 and TRBJ2-1, the complete variable domain reads EAGVVQSPRYKIIEKKQPVAFWCNPISGHNTLYWYLQNLGQGPELLIRYENEEAVDDSQLPKDRFSAERLKGVDSTLKIQPAELGDSAVYLCASSRGGDSSYNEQFFGPGTRLTVL.

V gene TRBV18 combines with J gene TRBJ1-1, with a tentative D call TRBD1 (6 bases). The CDR3 sequence is 17 residues long. Trimming cost V 2 bases and J 0 bases, with 16 bases left between them. Germline assignment: CDR1 KGHSH and CDR2 LQKENI. CDR3 residues: CASSPGKTGGLNTEAFF. CDR3 nucleotide sequence: TGTGCCAGCTCACCAGGTAAGACAGGAGGTTTGAACACTGAAGCTTTCTTT.

The V gene is TRBV19, the J gene TRBJ1-2, with D unresolved. The V end was cut by 6 bases, the J end by 4 bases, with 12 bases between. In germline, CDR1 is LNHDA, CDR2 SQIVND (reference sequence). The CDR3 is 13 amino acids. CDR3 protein: CASREDVSYGYTF. The CDR3 bases are TGTGCCAGTAGGGAAGATGTTAGCTATGGCTACACCTTC.

This chain links TRBV6-6 with TRBJ1-1, with a possible D match to TRBD1 (6 bases). Trimming stripped 6 bases from V and 1 base from J, with 12 bases between. The germline V gene has CDR1 MNHNY and CDR2 SVGAGI (reference sequence). The CDR3 loop spans 14 amino acids. CDR3 in amino acids: CASRRTVENTEAFF. CDR3 DNA sequence: TGTGCCAGCAGGCGGACAGTCGAGAACACTGAAGCTTTCTTT.

The genes are TRBV2 and TRBJ1-4; 9 bases are a match to TRBD1. The CDR3 totals 15 residues. Losses at the gene ends were 8 bases for V and 7 bases for J; bases not matched to a gene: 11. Germline CDR1 SNHLY, CDR2 FYNNEI. Here the CDR3 reads CASVPGQGRGEKLFF. CDR3 bases: TGTGCCAGCGTCCCGGGACAGGGTAGGGGTGAAAAACTGTTTTTT.

The CDR3 DNA is TGCGCCAGCAGCCGGACAGACTCCAACACTGAAGCTTTCTTT. Its translation is CASSRTDSNTEAFF. The rearrangement links TRBV5-1 to TRBJ1-1; possibly TRBD1 for D (6 bases). V shed 4 bases and J shed 2 bases, with 12 bases lying between them. CDR3 size: 14 residues. CDR1 is SGHRS and CDR2 is YFSETQ in the germline V gene.

This chain uses TRBV6-1 with TRBJ2-3; D unresolved. Germline V gene sequence: CDR1 MNHNS, CDR2 SASEGT. The CDR3 length is 15 residues. The V and J ends lost 7 bases and 2 bases respectively, with 16 bases between them. CDR3 coding DNA: TGTGCCAGCAAAGCACGACCGCCGAACACAGATACGCAGTATTTT. This sequence encodes CASKARPPNTDTQYF.

The chain uses TRBV6-1 and TRBJ1-1, with 7 bases lining up with TRBD1. The CDR3 has 13 residues. Germline V gene data show CDR1 as MNHNS and CDR2 as SASEGT. V was pared by 7 bases and J by 2 bases, with 4 bases of the junction left unmatched. The CDR3 here is CASNNRGNTEAFF. The CDR3 DNA follows: TGTGCCAGCAATAACAGGGGAAACACTGAAGCTTTCTTT.

This sequence joins TRBV2 and TRBJ1-1; D is undetermined. Germline V gene lookup returns CDR1 SNHLY and CDR2 FYNNEI. The V gene lost 6 bases and the J gene lost 4 bases, with 12 bases spanning the gap. The CDR3 is 13 amino acids. CDR3 in DNA: TGTGCCAGCAGCGCCAATGCGGGCACTGAAGCTTTCTTT. This sequence encodes CASSANAGTEAFF.

The rearrangement joins TRBV2 to TRBJ1-5; no firm D call. The CDR3 runs to 11 residues. V lost 6 bases and J 4 bases, leaving 4 bases between the germline ends. Germline V gene sequence: CDR1 SNHLY, CDR2 FYNNEI. CDR3 region: CASRENQPQHF. The DNA for the CDR3 is TGTGCCAGCAGGGAAAATCAGCCCCAGCATTTT.

The chain is built from TRBV6-5 and TRBJ2-7, with D possibly being TRBD2 (5 bases). Trimming pared 3 bases from V and 4 bases from J, leaving 16 bases between. The CDR3 consists of 15 residues. Germline V lookup: CDR1 MNHEY, CDR2 SVGAGI. In DNA, the CDR3 is TGTGCCAGCAGTTATCTCCTACTAGATCCATACGAGCAGTACTTC. The encoded protein is CASSYLLLDPYEQYF.

The chain is built from TRBV2 and TRBJ2-1; 8 bases match TRBD2. Looked up from germline, CDR1 is SNHLY and CDR2 is FYNNEI. The CDR3 totals 13 residues. V lost 6 bases to trimming and J lost 8 bases; unmatched junction nucleotides: 6. CDR3 DNA sequence: TGTGCCAGCAGGACCGGGACTAGTTATGAGCAGTTCTTC. This codes for CASRTGTSYEQFF.

J is TRBJ2-3 and V is TRBV2; maybe TRBD1 (5 bases). Germline values: CDR1 SNHLY, CDR2 FYNNEI. The V gene lost 2 bases and the J gene lost 4 bases, with 7 bases spanning the gap. The CDR3 contains 13 residues. The CDR3, as DNA: TGTGCCAGCAGTGAATACAGGCCAGATACGCAGTATTTT. Translating gives CASSEYRPDTQYF.

This rearrangement joins TRBV7-6 to TRBJ2-2; D tentatively fits TRBD1 or TRBD2 (6 bases each). CDR3 length: 16 residues. Germline loops: CDR1 SGHVS, CDR2 FNYEAQ. With 5 bases removed from V and 5 bases from J, the gap between germline ends came to 18 bases. CDR3 region: CASSGGPGMVTGELFF. The CDR3 nucleotides read TGTGCCAGCAGCGGGGGGCCAGGGATGGTTACCGGGGAGCTGTTTTTT.

The chain recombines TRBV5-1 with TRBJ2-7, with 10 bases aligning to TRBD2. Germline CDR1 reads SGHRS; CDR2 reads YFSETQ. Trimming at V came to 4 bases and at J to 3 bases, leaving 7 bases not matched to a gene. CDR3 length: 15 amino acids. The CDR3 DNA sequence: TGCGCCAGCAGCCCCACTAGCGGGGAACTCTACGAGCAGTACTTC. Residues: CASSPTSGELYEQYF.

DNA for the CDR3: TGCGCCAGCAGCTTGGTGTACTCTGCCGGTAAAGACAATGAGCAGTTCTTC. Its protein product is CASSLVYSAGKDNEQFF. The chain recombines TRBV5-1 with TRBJ2-1, with D uncertain. The CDR3 is 17 residues long. Trimming took off 0 bases at V and 5 bases at J, with 18 bases between the two ends. Germline loops: CDR1 SGHRS, CDR2 YFSETQ.

The J gene is TRBJ1-1, the V gene TRBV9; D might be TRBD1 (6 bases). The germline V gene has CDR1 SGDLS and CDR2 YYNGEE. The CDR3 spans 12 residues. Trimming removed 3 bases from V and 8 bases from J, with 11 bases in between. CDR3 protein: CASSGAGTEAFF. CDR3 bases: TGTGCCAGCAGCGGAGCCGGGACAGAAGCTTTCTTT.

CDR3 DNA: TGTGCCAGCGGACAGGGGGCCTACGAGCAGTACTTC. As protein: CASGQGAYEQYF. The chain employs TRBV5-6 and TRBJ2-7; 10 bases line up with TRBD1. The CDR3 totals 12 residues. The germline V gene has CDR1 SGHDT and CDR2 YYEEEE. The ends lost 7 bases at V and 2 bases at J; junction bases unmatched: 0.